Below, 32 T cell receptor beta chains from the same sample are listed, as sequenced in a study of CD8 T cells in ankylosing spondylitis. Using its own MiXCR run on the 5' RACE reads, TCRdb lists one record per CDR3 protein. In the table there are 150,000 to 200,000 distinct CDR3 sequences, 25% to 35% of which are singletons. The sequenced material came from synovial fluid, either unsorted or a sorted T cell fraction (not recorded which). These TCRs come from a male donor with ankylosing spondylitis.

The V and J genes are TRBV12-3 or TRBV12-4 and TRBJ1-2; unclear D gene. The CDR3 spans 15 residues. V dropped 2 bases and J dropped 2 bases, with 12 bases sitting between them. In nucleotides, the CDR3 is TGTGCCAGCAGTTTACGTGGTGGAGGAAACTATGGCTACACCTTC. Translated, it gives CASSLRGGGNYGYTF.

This clonotype was counted only a few times. The gene calls are TRBV30 and TRBJ2-5, with 12 positions matching TRBD2. The germline gives CDR1 GTSNPN, CDR2 SVGIG (reference sequence). Trimming took 2 bases from V and 4 from J; bases not matched to a gene: 2. The CDR3 runs to 14 residues. The CDR3 is CAWSQGLAGETQYF. CDR3 nucleotide sequence: TGTGCCTGGAGTCAGGGACTAGCGGGAGAGACCCAGTACTTC.

The rearrangement uses TRBV12-3 or TRBV12-4 and TRBJ2-6; 9 bases map to TRBD1. This CDR3 has 17 amino acids. With 6 bases clipped from V and 1 base from J, the junction kept 7 bases outside the gene matches. Here the CDR3 DNA reads TGTGCCAGCAGCAGAATAGGGACAGGGTCTGGGGCCAACGTCCTGACTTTC. This gives the protein CASSRIGTGSGANVLTF.

The chain employs TRBV7-9 and TRBJ1-6; D is ambiguous. The germline V and J ends were trimmed by 1 base and 8 bases, with 6 bases remaining between them. The CDR3 consists of 13 residues. The germline V gene encodes CDR1 SEHNR and CDR2 FQNEAQ (reference sequence). The CDR3 nucleotides are TGTGCCAGCAGCTTAGGTTCAGATTCACCCCTCCACTTT. Translation gives CASSLGSDSPLHF.

There are many counts of this clonotype. This rearrangement joins TRBV2 to TRBJ2-2; 10 positions agree with TRBD2. The CDR3 covers 18 residues. Trimming removed 7 bases from V and 3 bases from J; junction bases left unmatched: 14. Germline V gene lookup returns CDR1 SNHLY and CDR2 FYNNEI. CDR3 nucleotides: TGTGCCAGCATTGCAATCCCGGGACTAGCGTTGGACACCGGGGAGCTGTTTTTT. It specifies CASIAIPGLALDTGELFF.

J is TRBJ1-2 and V is TRBV6-5, with a possible D match to TRBD1 (5 bases). V was pared by 2 bases and J by 3 bases, with 13 bases between. Per the germline V gene, CDR1 is MNHEY and CDR2 is SVGAGI. The CDR3 has 15 amino acids. The CDR3 DNA reads TGTGCCAGCAGTTACGGGGGAAACAGCGACTATGGCTACACCTTC. The encoded protein is CASSYGGNSDYGYTF.

This CDR3 reads CTSSQPDRGNTEAFF. The DNA for the CDR3 is TGCACCAGCAGCCAACCGGACAGGGGCAACACTGAAGCTTTCTTT. The V call is TRBV1, the J call TRBJ1-1; the table's D call, TRBD1, was not checked against the DNA. TRBV1 is termed a pseudogene. This CDR3 has 15 amino acids.

The CDR3 coding sequence is TGTGCCAGCAGGGGGGGACAGCAGAACACTGAAGCTTTCTTT. Encoded protein: CASRGGQQNTEAFF. The rearrangement joins TRBV6-2 or TRBV6-3 to TRBJ1-1; 7 bases are shared with TRBD1. CDR1 is MNHEY, CDR2 SVGEGT, per germline. V lost 6 bases and J lost 1; bases outside the gene matches: 5. The CDR3 length is 14 residues.

V gene TRBV29-1 combines with J gene TRBJ2-7; D unclear. The length of the CDR3 is 12 residues. Germline V CDR1 and CDR2: SQVTM, ANQGSEA. The V gene lost 0 bases and the J gene lost 4 bases, with 7 bases spanning the gap. The CDR3 nucleotides read TGCAGCGTTGAAGAGGGAAGGTACGAGCAGTACTTC. It translates to CSVEEGRYEQYF.

The chain recombines TRBV4-2 with TRBJ2-6, with 7 positions matching TRBD2. CDR3 size: 16 residues. V shed 4 bases and J 4 bases; nucleotides not matched to a gene: 7. Per the germline V gene, CDR1 is LGHNA and CDR2 is YNFKEQ. This chain's CDR3 is CASSPAGGEGANVLTF. The CDR3 nucleotides are TGTGCCAGCAGCCCGGCTGGGGGGGAGGGGGCCAACGTCCTGACTTTC.

The chain uses TRBV4-1 and TRBJ2-1; D possibly uses TRBD1 or TRBD2 (6 bases each). Trimming took off 0 bases at V and 10 bases at J, with 22 bases between the two ends. The CDR3 length is 17 residues. Germline V gene lookup returns CDR1 MGHRA and CDR2 YSYEKL. The CDR3 DNA reads TGCGCCAGCAGCCAAGACGTCGGTCGGGGGCTCTGGAAAGAGCAGTTCTTC. Encoded protein: CASSQDVGRGLWKEQFF.

The chain employs TRBV4-2 and TRBJ2-7, with D perhaps matching TRBD2 (6 bases). V dropped 0 bases and J dropped 6 bases, with 9 bases sitting between them. CDR3 size: 13 residues. Germline V gene data show CDR1 as LGHNA and CDR2 as YNFKEQ. The CDR3 nucleotides read TGTGCCAGCAGCCAAGAGAGGAGGGCCGAGCAGTACTTC. It codes for CASSQERRAEQYF.

The genes are TRBV20-1 and TRBJ2-5; D is uncertain. CDR1 DFQATT and CDR2 SNEGSKA come from the germline V gene (reference sequence). V dropped 0 bases and J dropped 9 bases, with 20 bases sitting between them. This CDR3 spans 15 amino acids. The CDR3 region is CSARDSRSGPLAQYF. CDR3 in DNA: TGCAGTGCTAGAGATTCTCGCAGTGGCCCCTTGGCCCAGTACTTC.

J is TRBJ1-6 and V is TRBV9; the D is unclear. Germline CDR1 SGDLS, CDR2 YYNGEE. CDR3 length: 15 amino acids. Trimming removed 0 bases from V and 0 bases from J, with 4 bases in between. CDR3 in DNA: TGTGCCAGCAGCGTAGACAGCTCCTATAATTCACCCCTCCACTTT. This sequence encodes CASSVDSSYNSPLHF.

There are many counts of this clonotype. The J gene is TRBJ1-1, the V gene TRBV12-3 or TRBV12-4, with TRBD1 matching 9 bases. Trimming at V came to 5 bases and at J to 1 base, leaving 5 bases not matched to a gene. There are 15 residues in the CDR3. CDR3 bases: TGTGCCAGCAGTCCCGGGACAGGGTGGAACACTGAAGCTTTCTTT. Residues: CASSPGTGWNTEAFF.

The chain recombines TRBV28 with TRBJ1-1; 7 nucleotides agree with TRBD1. Germline V gives CDR1 MDHEN, CDR2 SYDVKM. The length of the CDR3 is 14 residues. The V and J ends lost 7 bases and 0 bases, in that order; junction bases with no gene match: 5. The CDR3 protein is CASIEGQMNTEAFF. CDR3 bases: TGTGCCAGCATTGAGGGACAGATGAACACTGAAGCTTTCTTT. The whole variable domain, remainder taken from reference TRBV28 and TRBJ1-1, is DVKVTQSSRYLVKRTGEKVFLECVQDMDHENMFWYRQDPGLGLRLIYFSYDVKMKEKGDIPEGYSVSREKKERFSLILESASTNQTSMYLCASIEGQMNTEAFFGQGTRLTVV.

The V and J genes are TRBV4-1 and TRBJ2-5; D is tentatively TRBD1 or TRBD2 (6 bases each). Trimming removed 4 bases from V and 2 bases from J, with 17 bases in between. Germline V gene lookup returns CDR1 MGHRA and CDR2 YSYEKL. CDR3 length: 16 residues. The CDR3 DNA reads as TGCGCCAGCAGCCCTAGTGGGGGGCCCTCACAAGAGACCCAGTACTTC. This translates into CASSPSGGPSQETQYF.

V gene TRBV12-3 or TRBV12-4 combines with J gene TRBJ1-1, with a weak D call TRBD1 (5 bases). CDR3 length: 13 residues. V lost 3 bases and J lost 6, with 11 bases in between. CDR3 DNA sequence: TGTGCCAGCAGTTTGGTCAGGGTCGCTGAAGCTTTCTTT. Protein sequence: CASSLVRVAEAFF.

This clonotype has a handful of counts. This chain connects TRBV20-1 to TRBJ1-5; maybe TRBD1 (5 bases). There are 17 residues in the CDR3. Germline assignment: CDR1 DFQATT and CDR2 SNEGSKA (reference sequence). CDR3 in DNA: TGCAGCGCCGTTGAGCAGGGAGGGGTTTGGGGCAATCAGCCCCAGCATTTT. It codes for CSAVEQGGVWGNQPQHF.

This clonotype was counted between two and nine times. The rearrangement uses TRBV20-1 and TRBJ1-5, with D possibly being TRBD1 (6 bases). This CDR3 region has 13 residues. The germline V gene encodes CDR1 DFQATT and CDR2 SNEGSKA (reference sequence). Deletions cut 4 bases from V and 4 bases from J, with 11 bases between. The CDR3 spells CSAKVQGNQPQHF. The CDR3, as DNA: TGCAGTGCTAAGGTGCAGGGGAATCAGCCCCAGCATTTT.

The V and J genes are TRBV5-1 and TRBJ2-1; 11 bases line up with TRBD2. This CDR3 region has 16 residues. Trimming removed 4 bases from V and 7 bases from J; junction bases left unmatched: 10. Germline CDR1 and CDR2: SGHRS and YFSETQ. In nucleotides, the CDR3 is TGCGCCAGCAGCCTTTCCGGGACTAGCGGCCTTAATGAGCAGTTCTTC. Translated, it gives CASSLSGTSGLNEQFF.

This clonotype occurred a few times. The V and J genes are TRBV11-2 and TRBJ2-2; 8 nucleotides align to TRBD2. J was trimmed by 0 bases and V by 5 bases; bases with no gene match: 2. The CDR3 totals 15 residues. CDR1 is SGHAT, CDR2 FQNNGV, per germline. The CDR3 DNA is TGTGCCAGCAGCAGTAGCGGGACGAACACCGGGGAGCTGTTTTTT. It encodes CASSSSGTNTGELFF.

The J gene is TRBJ2-2, the V gene TRBV20-1; no reliable D call. CDR1 is DFQATT, CDR2 SNEGSKA, per germline (reference sequence). The CDR3 runs 16 residues. Trimming stripped 3 bases from V and 4 bases from J, with 18 bases between. The CDR3 reads CSARNDYGVGTGELFF. The CDR3 DNA is TGCAGTGCTAGGAATGATTATGGCGTTGGCACCGGGGAGCTGTTTTTT.

The V and J genes are TRBV12-3 or TRBV12-4 and TRBJ1-5; D call uncertain. This CDR3 comprises 15 residues. V was pared by 3 bases and J by 2 bases, with 11 bases between. The CDR3 loop reads CASSFGGNGNQPQHF. CDR3 DNA sequence: TGTGCCAGCAGTTTCGGAGGGAACGGCAATCAGCCCCAGCATTTT.

At least ten counts were recorded for this clonotype. The CDR3 sequence: CSARKITEGGEQYF. CDR3 DNA sequence: TGCAGTGCTAGAAAAATAACAGAGGGTGGAGAGCAGTACTTC. The rearrangement joins TRBV20-1 to TRBJ2-7; a possible D gene is TRBD2 (5 bases). V was cut by 2 bases and J by 7 bases, with 18 bases left in between. The CDR3 runs to 14 residues. Per germline, CDR1 DFQATT and CDR2 SNEGSKA (reference sequence).

This clonotype was observed a few times. The chain is built from TRBV12-3 or TRBV12-4 and TRBJ2-7; D perhaps matches TRBD2 (6 bases). The CDR3 covers 12 residues. Trimming cost V 1 base and J 6 bases, with 7 bases left between them. CDR3 in amino acids: CASSLGRGEQYF. For the CDR3, the DNA is TGTGCCAGCAGTTTAGGGCGGGGCGAGCAGTACTTC.

The gene calls are TRBV2 and TRBJ1-1, with a tentative D call TRBD1 (6 bases). With 6 bases removed from V and 5 bases from J, the gap between germline ends came to 16 bases. Looked up from germline, CDR1 is SNHLY and CDR2 is FYNNEI. This CDR3 contains 14 residues. The CDR3 here is CASREDSPRTEAFF. The CDR3 DNA is TGTGCCAGCAGGGAGGACAGTCCTAGGACTGAAGCTTTCTTT.

V is TRBV11-3 and J is TRBJ2-1; D is possibly TRBD2 (5 bases). From germline, CDR1 is SGHNT and CDR2 YENEEA. The V gene lost 0 bases and the J gene lost 6 bases, with 18 bases spanning the gap. The CDR3 is 17 residues long. CDR3: CASSLDKIGRGFNEQFF. The CDR3 DNA reads TGTGCCAGCAGCTTAGATAAAATAGGTAGAGGGTTCAATGAGCAGTTCTTC. Using reference TRBV11-3 and TRBJ2-1 for the parts outside the CDR3, the full variable domain is EAGVVQSPRYKIIEKKQPVAFWCNPISGHNTLYWYLQNLGQGPELLIRYENEEAVDDSQLPKDRFSAERLKGVDSTLKIQPAELGDSAVYLCASSLDKIGRGFNEQFFGPGTRLTVL.

The chain uses TRBV7-8 and TRBJ2-1, with a weak D call TRBD2 (6 bases). The V end was cut by 3 bases, the J end by 4 bases, with 19 bases between. The germline V gene encodes CDR1 SGHVS and CDR2 FQNEAQ. The CDR3 runs 17 residues. Here the CDR3 DNA reads TGTGCCAGCAGCTTGGGTATGACTAGGACCTTATACAATGAGCAGTTCTTC. Amino acids: CASSLGMTRTLYNEQFF.

The chain couples TRBV6-1 to TRBJ1-1; 9 bases align to TRBD1. CDR1 and CDR2 from the germline V gene are MNHNS and SASEGT. CDR3 length equals 15 residues. Trimming at V came to 2 bases and at J to 7 bases, leaving 8 bases not matched to a gene. The CDR3 nucleotides are TGTGCCAGCAGTGAAAGGTTACAGGGGGCTTTTGAAGCTTTCTTT. Translating it yields CASSERLQGAFEAFF.

This rearrangement joins TRBV7-3 to TRBJ1-6, with D possibly TRBD1 on 5 matching bases. This CDR3 is 13 amino acids long. Germline assignment: CDR1 SGHTA and CDR2 FQGTGA. V lost 5 bases and J 7 bases, leaving 9 bases between the germline ends. The CDR3 region is CASSTDSNSPLHF. The CDR3 nucleotides read TGTGCCAGCAGCACCGACAGCAATTCACCCCTCCACTTT.

This sequence joins TRBV5-1 and TRBJ2-2, with D perhaps matching TRBD1 (6 bases). The length of the CDR3 is 16 residues. Between the trimmed V and J ends, which lost 0 bases and 7 bases, there was a span of 16 bases. Looked up from germline, CDR1 is SGHRS and CDR2 is YFSETQ. The CDR3: CASSLGEAGVIGELFF. CDR3 in DNA: TGCGCCAGCAGCTTGGGAGAGGCAGGGGTTATCGGGGAGCTGTTTTTT. Using reference TRBV5-1 and TRBJ2-2 for the parts outside the CDR3, the full variable domain is KAGVTQTPRYLIKTRGQQVTLSCSPISGHRSVSWYQQTPGQGLQFLFEYFSETQRNKGNFPGRFSGRQFSNSRSEMNVSTLELGDSALYLCASSLGEAGVIGELFFGEGSRLTVL.